This T cell receptor beta chain originates from a study of blood T cell repertoires in COVID-19. Study-wide context: The United States, Italy and Spain supplied acute and convalescent COVID-19 samples. In each case, the material was cDNA or gDNA derived from T cells, B-cell-depleted T cells, or PBMCs.

As originally analysed: Nucleated cell counts were estimated from reference gene primer amplification. The method was immunoSEQ multiplex PCR; TCRdb's version includes in-frame clones alone and lacks a portion of them. V and J calls and clone size are copied from that table; D and trimming were computed from the DNA. The sample has 250,000 or so clones, roughly 86% seen once. The clonotype originates from a man aged 35-49 years with active or convalescent COVID-19. What was sequenced was peripheral blood.

Here the CDR3 reads CASSIPTTDTQYF. The CDR3 DNA sequence: TGTGCCAGTAGTATCCCCACAACAGATACGCAGTATTTT. The V and J genes are TRBV19 and TRBJ2-3; no clear D. The CDR3 is made up of 13 amino acids. The V end was cut by 3 bases, the J end by 3 bases, with 7 bases between. Germline V gene sequence: CDR1 LNHDA, CDR2 SQIVND (reference sequence).